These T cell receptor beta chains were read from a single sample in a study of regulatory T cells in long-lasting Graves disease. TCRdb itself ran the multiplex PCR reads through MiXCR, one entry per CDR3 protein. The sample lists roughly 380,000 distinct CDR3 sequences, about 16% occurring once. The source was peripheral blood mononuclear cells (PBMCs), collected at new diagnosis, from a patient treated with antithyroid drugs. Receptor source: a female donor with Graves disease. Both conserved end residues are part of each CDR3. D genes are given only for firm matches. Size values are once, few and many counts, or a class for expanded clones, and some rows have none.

TGCGCCAGCAGTTTTTTCGGGGCAGGGAATGAGCAGTTCTTC	CASSFFGAGNEQFF	.	TRBV10-1	TRBJ2-1	.
TGCAGTGCAAGCCTTGGGACAGGGGGGACCCTAGGGCAGTACTTC	CSASLGTGGTLGQYF	many	TRBV20-1	TRBJ2-7	TRBD1
TGTGCCAGCAGTTACTCGCTAGGCGGGGACTCCTACGAGCAGTACTTC	CASSYSLGGDSYEQYF	many	TRBV6-6	TRBJ2-7	.
TGTGCCACCAGTGATTTTGGGCGAGGTCTGGGGAACAATGAGCAGTTCTTC	CATSDFGRGLGNNEQFF	many	TRBV24-1	TRBJ2-1	.
TGTGCCATCAGGGGCAGAACCGGGATTTCCGACACTGAAGCTTTCTTT	CAIRGRTGISDTEAFF	.	TRBV10-3	TRBJ1-1	.
TGCAGTGCTCGAGTGGGGACGCCCGAACCGAACACTGAAGCTTTCTTT	CSARVGTPEPNTEAFF	many	TRBV20-1	TRBJ1-1	.
TGTGCCAGCAGTGAAGGCACAGTAGAGAATCAGCCCCAGCATTTT	CASSEGTVENQPQHF	many	TRBV2	TRBJ1-5	.
TGTGCCAGCAGTCGAACTAGGGGGCGCCAGGATGAAAAACCGTTTTTT	CASSRTRGRQDEKPFF	.	TRBV28	TRBJ1-4	TRBD1
TGCAGTGCCAAAATCGCTGGGGCCAACGTCCTGACTTTC	CSAKIAGANVLTF	few	TRBV20-1	TRBJ2-6	.
TGTGCCAGCAGCGCACAAACTGGGATCGCTAGAAATGAGCAGTTCTTC	CASSAQTGIARNEQFF	few	TRBV6-1	TRBJ2-1	.
TGCAGCGTATCCTTGCGGACAGGGACATACACCTTC	CSVSLRTGTYTF	few	TRBV29-1	TRBJ1-2	TRBD1
TGTGCCAGCAGCCAGAGCGGGGGGGCCTTCGATGAGCAGTTCTTC	CASSQSGGAFDEQFF	many	TRBV5-4	TRBJ2-1	TRBD2
TGCAGTGTCCTGGCGGCGGGGGACACAGATACGCAGTATTTT	CSVLAAGDTDTQYF	many	TRBV20-1	TRBJ2-3	TRBD2
TGTGCCAGCAGAATGGACCAGAGCTCCTATAATTCACCCCTCCACTTT	CASRMDQSSYNSPLHF	many	TRBV28	TRBJ1-6	.
TGTGCCAGTAGTATTAAAAAAGTCAGCAGGGCCAATCAGCCCCAGCATTTT	CASSIKKVSRANQPQHF	.	TRBV19	TRBJ1-5	.
TGCGCCAGCAGCCAAGAGAGCCGGAGGAACACTGAAGCTTTCTTT	CASSQESRRNTEAFF	few	TRBV4-1	TRBJ1-1	.
TGTGCCAGCAGCTTAGTGGGTAGCGGGGGGCTATTGAGCTCCTACAATGAGCAGTTCTTC	CASSLVGSGGLLSSYNEQFF	.	TRBV7-2	TRBJ2-1	TRBD2
TGCGCCAGCAGCTTCCAGGAGGCCTGGAACACTGAAGCTTTCTTT	CASSFQEAWNTEAFF	.	TRBV5-1	TRBJ1-1	.
TGTGCCAGTAGTATAGATCTACGACAGGGCCTCAATCAGCCCCAGCATTTT	CASSIDLRQGLNQPQHF	.	TRBV19	TRBJ1-5	TRBD1
TGTGCCACCAGTGATGGCGGGACATCCGGTGGAGCTTTCTTT	CATSDGGTSGGAFF	.	TRBV24-1	TRBJ1-1	.
TGTGCCAGCAGCTTAATGGTTTCTAAGACCCAGTACTTC	CASSLMVSKTQYF	few	TRBV7-3	TRBJ2-5	.
TGTGCCAGCAGTTTAATTGGGAGGGAAAATCAGCCCCAGCATTTT	CASSLIGRENQPQHF	many	TRBV27	TRBJ1-5	.